This TCR beta chain is drawn from a study of T cell responses to AZD1222 COVID-19 vaccine (dated by TCRdb to the early 2020s). About the investigation overall: TCR sequencing covered roughly 230 trial participants: some 210 given two doses of AZD1222 and 26 given two doses of MenACWY control vaccine. Trial participants were enrolled by age into 18-55, 56-69 and 70-plus year subgroups, with about 150, 28 and 57 TCR-sequenced participants respectively.

A word on this clone: There is no known antigen for this receptor. Within one base of it there is no much larger clone, and no base qualities were kept.

Via the germline V gene, CDR1 is SQVTM and CDR2 ANQGSEA. The CDR3, from cysteine to phenylalanine, totals 13 residues. Only CDR3 DNA is held: 39 bases, read in frame from base 1. The trim is 5 bases for V and 6 bases for J, with a gap of 15 bases between the germline ends. The CDR3 regions of human TCRbeta chains were analyzed by immunosequencing. As for the original processing: Repertoire TCRs were matched against a reference library of SARS-CoV-2-specific TCRs generated with the MIRA antigen-specificity platform. Breadth meant the fraction of unique TCRs that were SARS-CoV-2-associated, whereas depth meant the fraction of total T cells that were SARS-CoV-2-associated. Each spike-specific TCR was assigned to its reactive spike region and to a CD4 or CD8 class using the MIRA data. Log10-transformed breadth and depth values were compared by one-way ANOVA with Sidak's multiple comparisons tests. TCRdb's version of the immuneACCESS table is confined to in-frame rearrangements and falls short of the full clone set. An unresolved V gene accounts for under half of the shortfall where checked; the remainder is of unknown origin. V, J and clone size are those of that table, while D and trimming were read from the DNA. Counted in this sample were some 180,000 clones; just over 90% of them appeared once. 3.6% of the sample rests with the top ten.

Study-wide findings and limitations: Conclusions about previously exposed vaccinees are limited, since just a handful of AZD1222 recipients were seropositive for SARS-CoV-2 at baseline. In the small 56-69-year group, the increase in depth fell short of significance, most likely because of low power. Reportedly, almost half of the unique spike-specific TCRs recognized epitopes lying outside the regions that are mutated in the B.1.351 and B.1.1.7 variants. Participants were mostly white British and included more females than males, and it was suggested by the authors that clonal diversity may have been underestimated. After two AZD1222 doses, spike-specific TCR breadth and depth were significantly higher than at day 0 and than in MenACWY recipients. Because no day 14 peak-response samples were available, the repertoires could be characterized only after the peak T cell response. Vaccine-associated CD4 TCRs spanned the whole spike protein, with dominant responses in regions 160-218 and 743-854.

The time point label of this sample denotes: about 28 days (+/-7) after the second vaccine dose. This specimen's treatment or condition label, interpreted: meningococcal conjugate vaccine given as trial control. Vaccinee samples came from UK trials COV001 and COV002, including a single-blind randomized controlled phase 2/3 trial of AZD1222 (ChAdOx1 nCoV-19) in healthy adults. For TCRbeta chain sequencing, PBMC samples were collected from trial participants at day 0 and at day 28 after the second dose. Sequenced here: peripheral blood, sampled 28 days after the second dose of the MenACWY control vaccine. Recombination connected TRBV29-1 to TRBJ2-3; TRBD2 is a possible D gene, resting on 6 matching bases. This TCR was recovered from an adult who received the MenACWY meningococcal vaccine as a control. The CDR3 region reads CSVRVGRGDTQYF. In nucleotide form, the sequence is TGCAGCGTTAGAGTGGGACGGGGGGATACGCAGTATTTT.